This TCR beta chain was identified in a study of T cells in Graves' hyperthyroidism and ophthalmopathy. As concerns this clonotype: Antigen unknown. In this CDR3 the conserved last residue, phenylalanine or tryptophan, is missing, so a read error is likely.

Study conclusions and caveats: Researchers found most expanded thyroid clonotypes above 0.001 in blood as well. The model forecast ophthalmopathy, anticipating it by a median around 6.5 months before onset.

Subjects with ophthalmopathy showed a Clinical Activity Score no lower than 3, a NOSPECS grade no lower than 4, and a duration shorter than 3 months. Diagnosis relied on clinical symptoms, serum thyroxine and TRAb, thyroid ultrasound and orbital computed tomography. Amplified TCR beta CDR3 regions came from RNA transcripts. The primer set for the first-round RT-PCR of the TCR CDR3 was HTBI. One entry per CDR3 protein results from TCRdb running MiXCR on the multiplex PCR reads. The repertoire holds under 350,000 distinct CDR3 sequences, with about 13% as singletons. With 2 bases removed from V and 0 bases from J, the gap between germline ends came to 14 bases. Germline V gives CDR1 SGHRS, CDR2 YFSETQ. CDR3 size: 16 residues.

J is TRBJ1-1 and V is TRBV5-1; the D is unclear. The receptor was derived from a woman aged 40 to 50 with Graves' ophthalmopathy. The sample taken for sequencing was blood. The CDR3: CASSLNTRAMNTEAFL. DNA of the CDR3: TGCGCCAGCAGCTTAAACACAAGGGCGATGAACACTGAAGCTTTCCTT.